This T cell receptor (beta chain) was identified in a study of T cell changes during pregnancy in multiple sclerosis. Germline V CDR1 and CDR2: SEHNR, FQNEAQ (reference sequence). V lost 1 base, J lost 9 bases, and 6 bases lay in between. The CDR3 length is 11 residues. TCRdb's table, derived via immunoSEQ multiplex PCR, lists solely in-frame clones and lacks some. Altogether about 80,000 clones are present, 92% being singletons, with the ten largest covering over 1.3%. The source material was peripheral blood, sampled before pregnancy. This clonotype was obtained from a female donor with multiple sclerosis, enrolled in a pregnancy study. The chain is built from TRBV7-9 and TRBJ2-5; D is perhaps TRBD2 (6 bases). The CDR3 nucleotides read TGTGCCAGCAGCTTAGGGAGGGCCCAGTACTTC. Residues: CASSLGRAQYF.